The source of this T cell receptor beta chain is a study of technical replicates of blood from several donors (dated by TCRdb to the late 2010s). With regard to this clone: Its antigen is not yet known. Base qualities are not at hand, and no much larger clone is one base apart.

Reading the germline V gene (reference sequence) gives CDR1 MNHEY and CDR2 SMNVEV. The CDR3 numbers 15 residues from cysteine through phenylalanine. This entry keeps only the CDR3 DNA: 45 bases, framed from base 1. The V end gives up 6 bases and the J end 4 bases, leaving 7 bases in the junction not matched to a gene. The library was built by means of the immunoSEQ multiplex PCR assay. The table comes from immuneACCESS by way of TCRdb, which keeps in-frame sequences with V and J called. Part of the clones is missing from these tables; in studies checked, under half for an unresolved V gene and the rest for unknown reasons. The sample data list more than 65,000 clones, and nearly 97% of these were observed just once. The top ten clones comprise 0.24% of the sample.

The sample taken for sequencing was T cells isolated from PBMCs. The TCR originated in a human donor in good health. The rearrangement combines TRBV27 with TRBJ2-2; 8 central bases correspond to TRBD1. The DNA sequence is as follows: TGTGCCAGCAGATCAGGGGGCGCGGGCACCGGGGAGCTGTTTTTT. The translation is CASRSGGAGTGELFF.